One and the same sample provided the 17 T cell receptor beta chains below, sequenced in a study of T cell changes during pregnancy in multiple sclerosis. Here immunoSEQ multiplex PCR was the method, and the copy in TCRdb shows in-frame clones only, minus some. The table has 50,000 to 55,000 clones, 92% seen once. The material sequenced was CD4+ T cells from peripheral blood mononuclear cells, taken in the third trimester of pregnancy. Receptors were obtained from a female donor with multiple sclerosis, enrolled in a pregnancy study.

This rearrangement joins TRBV29-1 to TRBJ1-3, with a tentative D call TRBD1 (6 bases). Germline values: CDR1 SQVTM, CDR2 ANQGSEA. CDR3 length: 14 amino acids. The V end was cut by 6 bases, the J end by 0 bases, with 12 bases between. The DNA for the CDR3 is TGCAGCGTAGGCGGACAGAGCTCTGGAAACACCATATATTTT. This encodes CSVGGQSSGNTIYF.

The rearrangement joins TRBV7-9 to TRBJ2-3; 9 nucleotides match TRBD1. There are 16 residues in the CDR3. V lost 4 bases, J lost 6 bases, and 11 bases stayed unmatched. CDR1 and CDR2 from the germline V gene are SEHNR and FQNEAQ (reference sequence). DNA for the CDR3: TGTGCCAGCAGCTCCAAGGCCGGGACAGGGAGGGATACGCAGTATTTT. Amino acid sequence: CASSSKAGTGRDTQYF.

The V call is TRBV7-3, the J call TRBJ2-1, with TRBD2 matching over 16 bases. The germline V gene has CDR1 SGHTA and CDR2 FQGTGA. The CDR3 spans 16 residues. V was clipped by 5 bases and J by 6 bases; unmatched bases: 4. CDR3 in DNA: TGTGCCAGCAGCATGGGACTAGCGGGGGGGCTCAATGAGCAGTTCTTC. This gives the protein CASSMGLAGGLNEQFF.

The chain uses TRBV9 and TRBJ2-2; D not resolved. Per germline, CDR1 SGDLS and CDR2 YYNGEE. This CDR3 spans 13 amino acids. Deletions cut 4 bases from V and 6 bases from J, with 10 bases between. The CDR3 region is CASSPQNPGELFF. CDR3 nucleotides: TGTGCCAGCAGCCCCCAGAATCCCGGGGAGCTGTTTTTT.

The CDR3 here is CSERGARNEQFF. DNA of the CDR3: TGCAGCGAGCGGGGGGCGCGCAATGAGCAGTTCTTC. The chain carries TRBV29-1 and TRBJ2-1, with 9 positions matching TRBD2. There are 12 residues in the CDR3. J was trimmed by 6 bases and V by 7 bases; bases with no gene match: 4. Germline lookup yields CDR1 SQVTM and CDR2 ANQGSEA.

The chain couples TRBV5-4 to TRBJ2-5, with 11 bases that match TRBD2. V trimming: 0 bases; J trimming: 4 bases; junction bases outside the gene matches: 8. Germline CDR1 SGHNT, CDR2 YYREEE (reference sequence). CDR3 size: 17 residues. The DNA for the CDR3 is TGTGCCAGCAGCTTGGATCTAGCGGGGGGATACCCAGAGACCCAGTACTTC. It specifies CASSLDLAGGYPETQYF.

The rearrangement uses TRBV5-4 and TRBJ1-1; no clear D. CDR1 and CDR2 from the germline V gene are SGHNT and YYREEE (reference sequence). The CDR3 length is 14 residues. The ends were cut back, 3 bases at V and 5 bases at J, with 14 bases in the middle. The DNA for the CDR3 is TGTGCCAGCAGCTCTCCGGGTTACCTTACTGAAGCTTTCTTT. Amino acids: CASSSPGYLTEAFF.

The CDR3, as DNA: TGTGCCAGCGGTGGACTAGCGGAAGTATCGAACACCGGGGAGCTGTTTTTT. This encodes CASGGLAEVSNTGELFF. The rearrangement links TRBV9 to TRBJ2-2; 10 positions agree with TRBD2. Per the germline V gene, CDR1 is SGDLS and CDR2 is YYNGEE. J was trimmed by 0 bases and V by 7 bases; bases with no gene match: 9. The length of the CDR3 is 17 residues.

J is TRBJ2-7 and V is TRBV5-1; D perhaps matches TRBD1 (6 bases). V lost 2 bases, J lost 5 bases, and 14 bases lay in between. In germline, CDR1 is SGHRS, CDR2 YFSETQ. This CDR3 comprises 14 residues. The CDR3 here is CASSLGQSVDEQYF. CDR3 in DNA: TGCGCCAGCAGCTTAGGACAGTCAGTCGACGAGCAGTACTTC.

This clone was seen only once. The chain carries TRBV18 and TRBJ1-6; the D is unclear. V was shortened by 3 bases and J by 0 bases, with 9 bases between the two germline ends. The CDR3 loop spans 16 amino acids. The germline V gene has CDR1 KGHSH and CDR2 LQKENI. In DNA form, the CDR3 reads TGTGCCAGCTCACCTCAGGTTAGCTCCTATAATTCACCCCTCCACTTT. This translates into CASSPQVSSYNSPLHF.

As for this clone: One end of the junction varies from germline; a read error may be responsible. The chain couples TRBV19 to TRBJ1-2; no clear D gene. The CDR3 has 14 residues. Germline CDR1 is LNHDA and CDR2 is SQIVND (reference sequence). This chain's CDR3 is CASSIPPPAHGYTF. The CDR3 nucleotides are TGTGCCAGTAGTATTCCTCCTCCCGCACATGGTTACACCTTC.

The chain couples TRBV5-4 to TRBJ2-5; 7 positions match TRBD1. The ends lost 3 bases at V and 1 base at J; junction bases unmatched: 6. Germline CDR1 reads SGHNT; CDR2 reads YYREEE (reference sequence). There are 15 residues in the CDR3. The CDR3 loop is CASSSGGDSQETQYF. The DNA of the CDR3 is TGTGCCAGCAGCTCAGGGGGAGATTCCCAAGAGACCCAGTACTTC. Full variable domain (missing parts from reference TRBV5-4 and TRBJ2-5): ETGVTQSPTHLIKTRGQQVTLRCSSQSGHNTVSWYQQALGQGPQFIFQYYREEENGRGNFPPRFSGLQFPNYSSELNVNALELDDSALYLCASSSGGDSQETQYFGPGTRLLVL.

The chain recombines TRBV5-1 with TRBJ2-1; D call uncertain. V lost 0 bases, J lost 10 bases, and 14 bases lay in between. CDR3 length: 14 residues. Germline CDR1 is SGHRS and CDR2 is YFSETQ. In DNA, the CDR3 is TGCGCCAGCAGCTTGGACCTAGTCAAAGTAGAGCAGTTCTTC. Amino acids: CASSLDLVKVEQFF.

V and J are TRBV6-6 and TRBJ1-1; TRBD1 might be the D (6 bases). The CDR3 is made up of 14 amino acids. V was clipped by 5 bases and J by 4 bases, with 14 bases between them. Germline V gene data show CDR1 as MNHNY and CDR2 as SVGAGI (reference sequence). CDR3 loop: CASSRGRVGTEAFF. The CDR3 nucleotides read TGTGCCAGCAGTAGGGGGAGGGTCGGCACTGAAGCTTTCTTT.

The rearrangement uses TRBV2 and TRBJ1-5, with a tentative D call TRBD1 (6 bases). Trimming left V 7 bases short and J 3 bases short, with 13 bases between. CDR3 size: 14 residues. Germline assignment: CDR1 SNHLY and CDR2 FYNNEI. The CDR3 sequence is CASKRQDFNQPQHF. DNA for the CDR3: TGTGCCAGCAAAAGACAGGACTTCAATCAGCCCCAGCATTTT.

The chain uses TRBV6-5 and TRBJ1-2, with 9 bases aligning to TRBD1. Germline V gene lookup returns CDR1 MNHEY and CDR2 SVGAGI. The CDR3 has 15 amino acids. J lost 6 bases, V lost 2 bases, and 7 bases had no gene match. This CDR3 reads CASSYGGTGFNGYTF. In DNA, the CDR3 is TGTGCCAGCAGTTACGGAGGGACAGGGTTCAATGGCTACACCTTC.

The gene calls are TRBV5-4 and TRBJ2-1, with TRBD2 matching over 9 bases. The CDR3 is 17 amino acids. The germline V gene has CDR1 SGHNT and CDR2 YYREEE (reference sequence). Trimming took 1 base from V and 6 from J; bases not matched to a gene: 11. CDR3 in amino acids: CASSLFLGTSIGNEQFF. CDR3 nucleotides: TGTGCCAGCAGCTTGTTCCTCGGGACTAGCATCGGCAATGAGCAGTTCTTC.